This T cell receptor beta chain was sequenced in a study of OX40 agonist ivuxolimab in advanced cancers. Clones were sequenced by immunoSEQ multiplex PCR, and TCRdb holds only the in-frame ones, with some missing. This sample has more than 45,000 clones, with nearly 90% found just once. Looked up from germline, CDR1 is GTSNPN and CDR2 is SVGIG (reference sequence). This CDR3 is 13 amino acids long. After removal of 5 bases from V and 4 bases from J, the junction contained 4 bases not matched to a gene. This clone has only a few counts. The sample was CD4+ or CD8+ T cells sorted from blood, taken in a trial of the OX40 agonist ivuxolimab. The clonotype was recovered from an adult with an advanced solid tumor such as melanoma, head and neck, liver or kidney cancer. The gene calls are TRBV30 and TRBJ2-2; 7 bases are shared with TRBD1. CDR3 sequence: CAWDWTGTGELFF. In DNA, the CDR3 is TGTGCCTGGGATTGGACAGGCACCGGGGAGCTGTTTTTT.